A selection of T cell receptor beta chains follows, all from one sample in a study of metastatic and nonmetastatic thyroid tumors. TCRdb re-analyzed the PCR reads through MiXCR. Of tens of thousands of clones in the sample, less than 25% were seen once. What was sequenced was blood. Source of these receptors: a female donor with papillary thyroid cancer or a benign thyroid nodule (not recorded which). Some clones in this sample may be carry-over from other donors' samples. Each CDR3 is given with its conserved first and last residue. D genes are given only for firm matches. Only part of the rows carry a size: once, few, many, or a class if the clone is expanded.

J gene,V gene,clone size,D gene,CDR3 protein,CDR3 DNA
TRBJ1-6,TRBV30,few,TRBD1,CAWRGQAGLNSPLHF,TGTGCCTGGAGGGGACAGGCAGGGCTAAATTCACCCCTCCACTTT
TRBJ2-3,TRBV6-1,many,NA,CASLKGGLYF,TGTGCCAGCCTCAAGGGGGGACTTTATTTT
TRBJ1-5,TRBV19,few,NA,CAIRSDSNINQPQHF,TGTGCCATTAGGTCGGACAGCAATATCAATCAGCCCCAGCATTTT
TRBJ2-1,TRBV19,NA,TRBD2,CASSIDRAGGPGQFF,TGTGCCAGTAGTATAGATCGAGCGGGAGGGCCGGGGCAGTTCTTC
TRBJ2-6,TRBV28,few,NA,CASSLIAGANFLTF,TGTGCCAGCAGTTTAATTGCTGGGGCCAACTTCCTGACTTTC
TRBJ2-1,TRBV25-1,many,TRBD1,CASSGTGGHNEQFF,TGTGCCAGCAGTGGGACAGGGGGGCACAATGAGCAGTTCTTC
TRBJ2-7,TRBV7-3,many,NA,CASSLGEYGEQYF,TGTGCCAGCAGCTTAGGGGAGTACGGGGAGCAGTACTTC
TRBJ2-7,TRBV6-6,NA,TRBD2,CASSYSGGPYEQYF,TGTGCCAGCAGTTACTCGGGAGGGCCCTACGAGCAGTACTTC
TRBJ2-7,TRBV10-1,medium-sized,NA,CASSERRGPGAYEQYF,TGCGCCAGCAGTGAAAGAAGGGGACCGGGGGCCTACGAGCAGTACTTC
TRBJ2-6,TRBV12-3/TRBV12-4,NA,NA,CASILQGFAGANVLTF,TGTGCCAGCATCCTTCAGGGTTTTGCTGGGGCCAACGTCCTGACTTTC
TRBJ1-4,TRBV19,many,NA,CASAEDTLDGKLFF,TGTGCCAGTGCCGAGGACACCTTGGACGGAAAACTGTTTTTT